These T cell receptor beta chains were read from a single sample in a study of blood T cells in healthy people across ages. TCRdb reanalysed the 5' RACE reads using MiXCR and keeps one entry per CDR3 protein. The sample gives fewer than 2,000,000 distinct CDR3 sequences, roughly 32% of which show up once; around 11% is in the top ten. Sequencing used blood. These receptors came from a woman aged 25-40 years in good health. CDR3s include the opening cysteine and the closing phenylalanine or tryptophan. D genes are given only for firm matches. Clone size is not always given. Where it is, it says once, few, many or a class for expanded clones.

CDR3 length,J gene,clone size,D gene,V gene,CDR3 DNA,CDR3 protein
16,TRBJ1-1,many,TRBD1,TRBV18,TGTGCCAGCTCACCCCCGGTAGGACAGGGGAACACTGAAGCTTTCTTT,CASSPPVGQGNTEAFF
13,TRBJ2-1,few,.,TRBV3-1,TGTGCCAGCAGCCAATTCCCGTACAATGAGCAGTTCTTC,CASSQFPYNEQFF
14,TRBJ2-3,.,.,TRBV27,TGTGCCAGCAGTTTCTCCAGGGGCACAGATACGCAGTATTTT,CASSFSRGTDTQYF
14,TRBJ2-5,.,.,TRBV28,TGTGCCAGCAGTTTAAGGGCCATGGCCCGGGAGCAGTACTTC,CASSLRAMAREQYF
15,TRBJ2-7,.,TRBD1,TRBV13,TGTGCCAGCAGCTCTAACAGGGGTAGGGGGTACGAGCAGTACTTC,CASSSNRGRGYEQYF
13,TRBJ2-5,few,.,TRBV5-1,TGCGCCAGCAGCTTGTACGGGATAGAGACCCAGTACTTC,CASSLYGIETQYF
16,TRBJ2-5,.,.,TRBV7-7,TGTGCCAGCAGCTTAGCGCGGGCAGGTCTAGGAGAGACCCAGTACTTC,CASSLARAGLGETQYF
14,TRBJ2-7,.,TRBD2,TRBV27,TGTGCCACCCGAGGGCTAGCGGGAAACGACGAGCAGTACTTC,CATRGLAGNDEQYF
15,TRBJ1-4,.,.,TRBV11-3,TGTGCCAGCAGCTTGACCAGCAAACGGGGAGAAAAACTGTTTTTT,CASSLTSKRGEKLFF
14,TRBJ2-5,.,.,TRBV28,TGTGCCAGCAGTCGGGCGACATCTAAAGAGACCCAGTACTTC,CASSRATSKETQYF
15,TRBJ1-5,.,.,TRBV4-1,TGCGCCAGCAGCCCCCGGGAGGGTAGCAATCAGCCCCAGCATTTT,CASSPREGSNQPQHF
16,TRBJ2-7,.,.,TRBV4-1,TGCGCCAGCAGCCAAGAAGCCCGGACCTTCTGGGACGAGCAGTACTTC,CASSQEARTFWDEQYF
14,TRBJ2-7,.,TRBD2,TRBV20-1,TGCAGTGCTATTTTAGCGGGGGTACCCTACGAGCAGTACTTC,CSAILAGVPYEQYF
16,TRBJ1-5,.,.,TRBV20-1,TGCAGTGCTAGAGATGGCGGAAGCGATAGCAATCAGCCCCAGCATTTT,CSARDGGSDSNQPQHF
16,TRBJ2-1,.,.,TRBV6-4,TGTGCCAGCAGCCCAGAAGGACCCTCCTCCCACAATGAGCAGTTCTTC,CASSPEGPSSHNEQFF
16,TRBJ2-7,.,.,TRBV11-2,TGTGCCAGCAGCTTAAGAGGGGGGCTAGGTACCTACGAGCAGTACTTC,CASSLRGGLGTYEQYF
14,TRBJ2-6,.,.,TRBV15,TGTGCCACCAGCAGAGAGGTGGGGGCCAACGTCCTGACTTTC,CATSREVGANVLTF
10,TRBJ2-7,few,.,TRBV2,TGTGCCAGCAGTATACGGGAGCAGTACTTC,CASSIREQYF
17,TRBJ2-3,.,.,TRBV3-1,TGTGCCAGCAGCCAAAAGAGGGGCGGTCGTAGAACAGATACGCAGTATTTT,CASSQKRGGRRTDTQYF
16,TRBJ2-1,few,.,TRBV3-1,TGTGCCAGCAGCCCCTCGGGAACCCTCCGGGAGCATGAGCAGTTCTTC,CASSPSGTLREHEQFF
17,TRBJ1-5,.,.,TRBV5-6,TGTGCCAGCAGCTTGGCCGGAGGGGGGCCTAGCAATCAGCCCCAGCATTTT,CASSLAGGGPSNQPQHF
14,TRBJ2-1,few,.,TRBV9,TGTGCCAGCAGCGTAGTGGACAGATACAATGAGCAGTTCTTC,CASSVVDRYNEQFF
16,TRBJ2-1,few,TRBD2,TRBV27,TGTGCCAGCAGTAACAAGATGCGGGAGGCGGACAATGAGCAGTTCTTC,CASSNKMREADNEQFF
15,TRBJ2-3,.,.,TRBV12-3/TRBV12-4,TGTGCCAGCAGTACTGGCGGGCCAGGAGCGGATATGCAGTATTTT,CASSTGGPGADMQYF
17,TRBJ2-1,few,TRBD2,TRBV5-5,TGTGCCAGCACCGTATCAGCGGGGGGTCTCTCCTACAATGAGCAGTTCTTC,CASTVSAGGLSYNEQFF
16,TRBJ2-3,.,TRBD1,TRBV4-2,TGTGCCAGCAGCCAAGCTGGGACAGATAACGCAGATACGCAGTATTTT,CASSQAGTDNADTQYF
12,TRBJ2-7,few,.,TRBV3-1,TGTGCCAGCCAAGTTCCCAGGGACGAGCAGTACTTC,CASQVPRDEQYF
16,TRBJ2-3,few,TRBD2,TRBV24-1,TGTGCCACCAGTGACCGTAGCGGGAGTGATGCAGATACGCAGTATTTT,CATSDRSGSDADTQYF
15,TRBJ1-1,.,TRBD1,TRBV2,TGTGCCAGCAGTGTGGGGCAGGGGGGGTACACTGAAACTTTCTTT,CASSVGQGGYTETFF
14,TRBJ2-1,.,.,TRBV7-9,TGTGCCAGCACCGCCTTCAGGGCCTACAATGAGCAGTTCTTC,CASTAFRAYNEQFF
14,TRBJ1-2,few,.,TRBV5-1,TGCGCCAGCGGCGACCAGGGGAGGGGCTATGGCTACACCTTC,CASGDQGRGYGYTF
16,TRBJ2-1,.,.,TRBV4-1,TGCGCCAGCAGCCAAGATGAACTGTCCTCCTACAATGAGCAGTTCTTC,CASSQDELSSYNEQFF
15,TRBJ2-7,.,.,TRBV6-5,TGTGCCAGCAGTCCGAAGGGCATGGGGTATTACGAGCAGTACTTC,CASSPKGMGYYEQYF
13,TRBJ2-7,many,TRBD2,TRBV7-8,TGTGCCAGCAGCCTCCGGACTAGTTACGAGCAGTACTTC,CASSLRTSYEQYF
13,TRBJ1-2,.,.,TRBV20-1,TGCAGTGCTAGATGGGGTATTAACTATGGCTACACCTTC,CSARWGINYGYTF
15,TRBJ2-5,.,TRBD2,TRBV3-1,TGTGCCAGCAGCCCTCAGCGGGGGGGAAGAGAGACCCAGTACTTC,CASSPQRGGRETQYF
13,TRBJ2-2,.,.,TRBV5-6,TGTGCCAGCAGCTTTTCTCTCAGCGGGGAGCTGTTTTTT,CASSFSLSGELFF
15,TRBJ2-1,few,.,TRBV28,TGTGCCAGCAGTCCCCCGAGGGTCGCCTACAATGAGCAGTTCTTC,CASSPPRVAYNEQFF
17,TRBJ1-1,.,TRBD1,TRBV20-1,TGCAGTGCTAGAGTTCTCGGGGCAGGGGGCATGAACACTGAAGCTTTCTTT,CSARVLGAGGMNTEAFF
13,TRBJ2-7,few,.,TRBV28,TGTGCCAGCAGTTGGAGACTTTCCTACGAGCAGTACTTC,CASSWRLSYEQYF
20,TRBJ2-1,few,TRBD2,TRBV20-1,TGCAGTGCTAGATCCACCGCCGGGACTAGAAAACATAGTGTCTACAATGAGCAGTTCTTC,CSARSTAGTRKHSVYNEQFF
19,TRBJ2-3,few,TRBD2,TRBV11-2,TGTGCCAGCAGCTTAGATCTATTCAAACTAGCGGACCGAACAGATACGCAGTATTTT,CASSLDLFKLADRTDTQYF
14,TRBJ2-1,few,.,TRBV15,TGTGCCACCAGCAGAGCGGACACCGTTGTGGTGCAGTTCTTC,CATSRADTVVVQFF
14,TRBJ2-3,.,TRBD2,TRBV20-1,TGCAGTGCTCCCGCGGGGGGCCTCACAGATACGCAGTATTTT,CSAPAGGLTDTQYF
16,TRBJ1-4,.,.,TRBV6-1,TGTGCCAGCAGTTTCCCGGGGGGGGCAACTAATGAAAAACTGTTTTTT,CASSFPGGATNEKLFF
14,TRBJ2-7,.,TRBD1,TRBV18,TGTGCCAGCTCACCACGACAGGGTCCAGACGAGCAGTACTTC,CASSPRQGPDEQYF
14,TRBJ1-1,.,.,TRBV6-6,TGTGCCAGCAGTTACGATACAGGGACCGGTGAAGCTTTCTTT,CASSYDTGTGEAFF
13,TRBJ1-2,many,.,TRBV20-1,TGCAGTGCTAGAAACCCGACTCTATATGGCTACACCTTC,CSARNPTLYGYTF
13,TRBJ2-7,many,.,TRBV7-2,TGTGCCAGCAGCCTCCCCGGCGCAGGCGAGCAGTACTTC,CASSLPGAGEQYF
13,TRBJ2-7,few,TRBD2,TRBV20-1,TGCAGTGCTATGTTGAGCGGGAGTGGAGAGCAGTACTTC,CSAMLSGSGEQYF
11,TRBJ2-7,few,TRBD2,TRBV20-1,TGCAGTTTAGCGGGACCCTACGAGCAGTACTTC,CSLAGPYEQYF
15,TRBJ2-1,.,TRBD1,TRBV6-1,TGTGCCAGCAGTCCACCGACAGGGGGAAAAAATGAGCAGTTCTTC,CASSPPTGGKNEQFF
16,TRBJ2-5,.,TRBD1,TRBV6-1,TGTGCCAGCAGTGAAAGAGGGGGCTCGGCAGAAGAGACCCAGTACTTC,CASSERGGSAEETQYF
15,TRBJ1-5,.,TRBD1,TRBV10-3,TGTGCCATCAGTGAGGGACAGGGGGCCAATCAGCCCCAGCATTTT,CAISEGQGANQPQHF
17,TRBJ2-3,.,.,TRBV9,TGTGCCAGCAGCGTTTTCGGGGGGCCGGGAACGAGAGATACGCAGTATTTT,CASSVFGGPGTRDTQYF
12,TRBJ1-1,once,.,TRBV5-1,TGCGCCAGCAGCTACGATAAGAGAGAAGCTTTCTTT,CASSYDKREAFF
12,TRBJ2-5,.,.,TRBV12-3/TRBV12-4,TGTGCCGGCAGCTTGGTACTGGAGACCCAGTACTTC,CAGSLVLETQYF
15,TRBJ2-2,.,.,TRBV11-2,TGTGCCAGCAGCTTAGAACCCGGGGTCACCGGGGAGCTGTTTTTT,CASSLEPGVTGELFF